Presented here are 2 T cell receptor beta chains from one specimen sequenced in a study of breast tumors, draining lymph nodes, adjacent tissues. One entry per CDR3 protein, called by TCRdb with MiXCR from the multiplex PCR reads. The sample has 70,000 to 85,000 distinct CDR3 sequences; 15% to 20% are singletons. Samples came from axillary lymph nodes draining the breast cancer. Specimen: axillary lymph node tissue. Receptor source: a female donor with breast cancer. Some clones in this sample may be carry-over from other donors' samples.

This clonotype came up many times. The genes are TRBV11-3 and TRBJ2-3; 11 bases agree with TRBD2. The CDR3 has 15 amino acids. Germline CDR1 SGHNT, CDR2 YENEEA. Trimming at V came to 5 bases and at J to 4 bases, leaving 5 bases not matched to a gene. CDR3 DNA: TGTGCCAGCAGCATATTAGCGGGAGGGGCAGATACGCAGTATTTT. Translating gives CASSILAGGADTQYF.

This clonotype was detected many times. This sequence joins TRBV6-2 or TRBV6-3 and TRBJ2-7; 12 nucleotides agree with TRBD1. Germline CDR1 and CDR2: MNHEY and SVGEGT. CDR3 length equals 17 residues. V lost 4 bases and J lost 4; bases outside the gene matches: 11. The CDR3 coding sequence is TGTGCCAGCAGTTCGACGTTTCGGGGACAGGGGGCGTACGAGCAGTACTTC. It is translated as CASSSTFRGQGAYEQYF.